Detailed here is one T cell receptor (beta chain). Its antigen is still unknown. This record comes from a study of T cell responses to AZD1222 COVID-19 vaccine. Findings and limits, study-wide: The donors showed a predominance of white British ancestry and of females, with possible underestimation of clonal diversity. A reported finding is that nearly half of spike-specific TCRs target unmutated variant regions. Vaccine-associated CD4 TCRs spanned spike, dominant at 160-218 and 743-854.

Per the germline V gene, CDR1 is MDHEN and CDR2 is SYDVKM. The CDR3 is 15 residues long. V trimming: 5 bases; J trimming: 13 bases; junction bases outside the gene matches: 14. The protocol was immunoSEQ multiplex PCR, while the TCRdb copy is restricted to in-frame clones and leaves out a portion. The data contain 90,000 to 150,000 clones, 87% of them singletons. The J gene is TRBJ2-5, the V gene TRBV28; 12 nucleotides match TRBD2. The clonotype comes from an adult who received the AZD1222 COVID-19 vaccine. The sample consisted of peripheral blood, taken 28 days after the second AZD1222 dose. CDR3 sequence reads: CASSLRLAGVARWYF. CDR3 nucleotides: TGTGCCAGCAGTCTAAGACTAGCGGGGGTCGCAAGGTGGTACTTC.